What follows describes a single T cell receptor beta chain. This CDR3 contains 13 residues. V gave up 5 bases and J gave up 5 bases; unmatched junction bases: 2. The germline V gene encodes CDR1 SQVTM and CDR2 ANQGSEA. The source of the sample is a study of shared clonotypes between healthy human individuals. Here immunoSEQ multiplex PCR was the method, and the copy in TCRdb shows in-frame clones only, minus some. Of over 150,000 clones in the sample, 60% to 75% are singletons; the top ten hold about 9.4%. The clonotype comes from a man aged 30 to 45 in good health. The specimen sequenced was memory CD4+ T cells sorted from blood. The subset is: CD45RA-negative fraction. V is TRBV29-1 and J is TRBJ2-2, with 10 bases aligning to TRBD1. For the CDR3, the DNA is TGCAGCGTTAGGACAGGGGGTACCGGGGAGCTGTTTTTT. Protein sequence: CSVRTGGTGELFF.